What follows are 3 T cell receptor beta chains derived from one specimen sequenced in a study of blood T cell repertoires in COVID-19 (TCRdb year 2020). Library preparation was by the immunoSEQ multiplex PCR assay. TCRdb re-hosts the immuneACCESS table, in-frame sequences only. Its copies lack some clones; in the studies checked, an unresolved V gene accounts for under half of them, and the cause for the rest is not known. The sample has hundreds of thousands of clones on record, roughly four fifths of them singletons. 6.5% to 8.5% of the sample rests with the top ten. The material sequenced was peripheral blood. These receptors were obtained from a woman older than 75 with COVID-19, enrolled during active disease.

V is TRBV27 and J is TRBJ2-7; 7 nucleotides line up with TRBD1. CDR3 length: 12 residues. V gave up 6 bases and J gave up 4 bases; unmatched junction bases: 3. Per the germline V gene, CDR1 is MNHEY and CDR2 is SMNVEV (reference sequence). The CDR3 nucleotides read TGTGCCAGCAGCTTGACAGGGTACGAGCAGTACTTC. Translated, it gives CASSLTGYEQYF.

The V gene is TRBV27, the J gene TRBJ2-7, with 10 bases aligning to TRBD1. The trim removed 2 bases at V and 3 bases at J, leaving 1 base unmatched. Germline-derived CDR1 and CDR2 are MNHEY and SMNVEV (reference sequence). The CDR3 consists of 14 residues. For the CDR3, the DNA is TGTGCCAGCAGTTTAGGGACAGGGGTCTACGAGCAGTACTTC. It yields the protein CASSLGTGVYEQYF.

CDR3 region: CASSLGREGSYEQYF. Here the CDR3 DNA reads TGTGCCAGCAGCTTGGGGAGGGAGGGCTCCTACGAGCAGTACTTC. This sequence joins TRBV5-4 and TRBJ2-7; 7 positions agree with TRBD2. Germline assignment: CDR1 SGHNT and CDR2 YYREEE (reference sequence). J was trimmed by 0 bases and V by 0 bases; bases with no gene match: 3. The CDR3 totals 15 residues. Full variable domain (remainder filled in from reference TRBV5-4 and TRBJ2-7): ETGVTQSPTHLIKTRGQQVTLRCSSQSGHNTVSWYQQALGQGPQFIFQYYREEENGRGNFPPRFSGLQFPNYSSELNVNALELDDSALYLCASSLGREGSYEQYFGPGTRLTVT.